Sequencing of this T cell receptor (beta chain) was carried out in a study of CD8 T cells in Susac syndrome (dated by TCRdb to about 2019). General notes on the study: The study used repertoire sequencing to test whether antigen drove CD8+ T cell activation and differentiation in Susac syndrome. The study compared CD8+ T cell repertoire clonality among roughly 12 healthy donors, approximately 14 Susac syndrome patients and 15 or so multiple sclerosis patients.

This clonotype was seen a handful of times. Its recognized antigen is unknown. No per-base quality is available; no much larger clone lies one base away. Summary of the overall study and its limitations: The TCR sequencing and HLA analysis was acknowledged to have included a relatively small number of individuals.

CDR1 and CDR2, per the germline V gene, are MGHRA and YSYEKL. There are 14 amino acids in the CDR3, from cysteine to phenylalanine inclusive. Only the CDR3 DNA stays, 42 bases, in frame from base 1. V has 3 bases trimmed and J has 1 base trimmed; junction bases matching no gene number 0. RNA was extracted with the RNeasy kit and about 0.5 to 1 ug was reverse transcribed using random hexamers. The immunoSEQ multiplex PCR assay, which covers 54 Vbeta and 13 Jbeta segments, was used to amplify TCR beta CDR3 regions. Bias from PCR amplification was corrected by using a synthetic template baseline for primer optimization and for computational correction. Under the source paper's analysis protocol: Reads were annotated to V, D and J genes according to IMGT and were analyzed with immunoSEQ Analyzer, with only productive sequences retained. Clonality was computed as one minus Shannon entropy normalized by log2 of the number of productive unique sequences. Public and private clones were assessed among the 100 most prevalent clones of each patient and control. Susac-specific clones were defined as absent from healthy and MS cohorts, about 1,000 published viral clones and other ImmuneACCESS disease sequences. The public reads were quality trimmed at Q25 with fastp and then assembled into clones with MiXCR by TCRdb, keeping productive beta chains. Here each entry gathers all rows of one CDR3 protein and keeps the most common genes and DNA. Clone size and V and J calls follow TCRdb, not the original study. The sample profile shows some 450,000 distinct CDR3 sequences; approximately 85% of them were found once. The ten largest clonotypes hold about 0.12% of the sample.

Peripheral blood CD8+ and CD4+ T cells from healthy donors, Susac syndrome patients and multiple sclerosis patients were profiled by high-throughput TCR beta sequencing. The multiple sclerosis controls were treatment-naive patients who had stable or active relapsing-remitting disease and met the revised McDonald criteria. CD8+ TEMRA cells were enriched by FACS, while bulk CD8+ and CD4+ T cells were purified by magnetic negative isolation. Blood was drawn into EDTA tubes, processed within 24 hours, and PBMCs were isolated by density gradient centrifugation. PBMCs destined for TCR sequencing were cryopreserved in liquid nitrogen and later thawed in a 37 °C water bath. A purity of at least 90% was achieved for sorted or isolated CD4+, CD8+ and CD8+ TEMRA cells.

The rearranged segments are TRBV4-1 and TRBJ1-1, with 9 bases matching TRBD1. The sample taken for sequencing was CD8+ T cells from PBMCs. This TCR came from a human donor with multiple sclerosis. The CDR3 protein is CASSQDRGNTEAFF. The DNA sequence is given as TGCGCCAGCAGCCAGGACAGGGGGAACACTGAAGCTTTCTTT.